This T cell receptor beta chain came from a study of monozygotic twins with inflammatory bowel disease. From germline, CDR1 is SGHAT and CDR2 FQNNGV. The CDR3 is made up of 18 amino acids. Worth noting for this clonotype: Its cognate antigen is unknown.

Template switching incorporated UMIs with a 6-nucleotide sample barcode. For each CDR3 protein, TCRdb gives one entry from its re-call of the 5' RACE reads, without DNA. Recorded for this sample: nearly 450,000 distinct CDR3 sequences. Notes on the study in general: Researchers reported no repertoire similarity difference between concordant and discordant twins, possibly from limited power. Lower TCRbeta diversity (inverse Simpson) was seen in IBD patients than in healthy co-twins. Different subtypes (of T cells) could not be told apart from one another.

This TCR was recovered from a human donor with ulcerative colitis or Crohn's disease, or a healthy co-twin of an affected twin (not recorded which). Sample: blood. The rearrangement uses TRBV11-2 and TRBJ1-6; TCRdb's D call of TRBD1 is untestable without DNA. CDR3 protein: CASSLGPAQGSYNSPLHF.